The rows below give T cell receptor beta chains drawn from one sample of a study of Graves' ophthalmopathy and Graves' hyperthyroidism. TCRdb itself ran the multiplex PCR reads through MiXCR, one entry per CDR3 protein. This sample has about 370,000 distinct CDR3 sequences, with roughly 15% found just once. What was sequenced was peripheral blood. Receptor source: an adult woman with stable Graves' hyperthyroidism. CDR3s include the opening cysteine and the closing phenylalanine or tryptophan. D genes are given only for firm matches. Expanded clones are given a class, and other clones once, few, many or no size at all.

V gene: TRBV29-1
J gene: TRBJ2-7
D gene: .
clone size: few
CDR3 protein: CSVARWGPPYEQYF
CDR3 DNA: TGCAGCGTTGCCCGTTGGGGACCTCCCTACGAGCAGTACTTC

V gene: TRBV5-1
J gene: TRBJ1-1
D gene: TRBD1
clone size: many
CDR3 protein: CASHGTANTEAFF
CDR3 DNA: TGCGCCAGCCACGGGACAGCGAACACTGAAGCTTTCTTT

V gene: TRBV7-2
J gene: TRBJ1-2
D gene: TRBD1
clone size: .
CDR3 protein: CASWEGADGYTF
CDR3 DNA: TGTGCCAGCTGGGAGGGGGCAGATGGCTACACCTTC

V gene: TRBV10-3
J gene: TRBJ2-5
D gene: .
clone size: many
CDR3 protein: CAIREEETQYF
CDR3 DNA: TGTGCCATCAGGGAGGAAGAGACCCAGTACTTC

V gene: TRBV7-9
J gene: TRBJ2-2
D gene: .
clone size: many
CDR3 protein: CASKITGTGELFF
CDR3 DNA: TGTGCCAGCAAGATAACGGGCACCGGGGAGCTGTTTTTT

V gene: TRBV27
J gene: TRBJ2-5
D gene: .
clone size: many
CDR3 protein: CASREGAPLGSQYF
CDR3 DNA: TGTGCCAGCAGGGAGGGCGCCCCGTTGGGGAGCCAGTACTTC

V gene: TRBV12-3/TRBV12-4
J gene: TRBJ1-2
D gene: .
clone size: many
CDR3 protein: CASRPTATHGYTF
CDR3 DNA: TGTGCCAGCAGACCTACAGCCACCCATGGCTACACCTTC

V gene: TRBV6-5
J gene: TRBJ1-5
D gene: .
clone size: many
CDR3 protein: CASRPFGGNQPQHF
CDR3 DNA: TGTGCCAGCAGGCCATTCGGAGGCAATCAGCCCCAGCATTTT

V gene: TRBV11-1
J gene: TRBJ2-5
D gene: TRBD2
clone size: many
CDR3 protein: CASSLVWYGSGRQETQYF
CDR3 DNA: TGTGCCAGCAGCTTAGTCTGGTATGGTAGCGGGAGACAAGAGACCCAGTACTTC

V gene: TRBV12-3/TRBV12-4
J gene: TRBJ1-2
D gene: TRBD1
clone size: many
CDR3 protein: CASSPGTEGGYTF
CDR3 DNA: TGTGCCAGCAGTCCCGGGACAGAAGGGGGCTACACCTTC

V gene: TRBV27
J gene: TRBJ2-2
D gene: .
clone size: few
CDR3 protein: CASSLLRTLNTGELFF
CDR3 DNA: TGTGCCAGCAGTTTATTACGGACCCTGAACACCGGGGAGCTGTTTTTT

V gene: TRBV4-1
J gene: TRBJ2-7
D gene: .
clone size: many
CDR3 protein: CASSGDSSSYEQYF
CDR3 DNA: TGCGCCAGCTCCGGGGACTCGAGCTCCTACGAGCAGTACTTC

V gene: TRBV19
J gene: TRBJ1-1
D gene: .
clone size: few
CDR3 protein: CASKGGARPGTEAFF
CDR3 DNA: TGTGCCAGTAAGGGGGGGGCACGGCCGGGTACTGAAGCTTTCTTT

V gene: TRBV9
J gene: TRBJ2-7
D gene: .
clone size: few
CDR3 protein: CASSVAGVSSYEQYF
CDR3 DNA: TGTGCCAGCAGCGTAGCAGGGGTCAGCTCCTACGAGCAGTACTTC

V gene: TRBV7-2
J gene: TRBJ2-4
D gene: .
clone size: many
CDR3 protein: CASSEGGAKNIQYF
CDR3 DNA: TGTGCCAGCAGCGAAGGGGGAGCGAAAAACATTCAGTACTTC

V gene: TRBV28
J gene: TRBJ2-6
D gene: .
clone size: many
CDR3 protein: CASSYRFSGANVLTF
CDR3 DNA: TGTGCCAGCAGTTACAGGTTCTCTGGGGCCAACGTCCTGACTTTC

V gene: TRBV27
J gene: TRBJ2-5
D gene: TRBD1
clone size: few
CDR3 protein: CASSSRQGIRQETQYF
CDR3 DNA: TGTGCCAGCAGTTCGCGACAGGGGATTAGACAAGAGACCCAGTACTTC

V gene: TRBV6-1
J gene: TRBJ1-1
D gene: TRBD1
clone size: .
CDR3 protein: CASSRTGGANTEAFF
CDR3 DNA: TGTGCCAGCAGTCGGACAGGAGGGGCGAACACTGAAGCTTTCTTT

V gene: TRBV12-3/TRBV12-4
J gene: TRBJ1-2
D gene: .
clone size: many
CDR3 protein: CASSFHRGRANGYTF
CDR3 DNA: TGTGCCAGCAGTTTCCATCGGGGCAGGGCAAATGGCTACACCTTC

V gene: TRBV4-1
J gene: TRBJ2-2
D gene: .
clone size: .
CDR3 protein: CASSQGGFRPGELFF
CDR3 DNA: TGCGCCAGCAGCCAAGGGGGGTTCAGGCCCGGGGAGCTGTTTTTT

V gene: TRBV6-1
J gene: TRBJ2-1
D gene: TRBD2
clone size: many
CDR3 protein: CASRGLAGGKNEQFF
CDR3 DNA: TGTGCCAGCAGGGGACTAGCGGGAGGCAAGAATGAGCAGTTCTTC

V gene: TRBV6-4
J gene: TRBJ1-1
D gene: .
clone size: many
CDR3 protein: CATATGPTSGTEAFF
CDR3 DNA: TGTGCCACAGCTACGGGCCCTACGAGTGGCACTGAAGCTTTCTTT

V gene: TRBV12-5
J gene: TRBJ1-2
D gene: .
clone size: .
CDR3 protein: CASGFGGRLGYTF
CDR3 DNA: TGTGCTAGTGGGTTCGGGGGGCGACTTGGCTACACCTTC

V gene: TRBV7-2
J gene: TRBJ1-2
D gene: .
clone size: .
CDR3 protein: CASSSWTESPYGYTF
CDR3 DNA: TGTGCCAGCAGCTCTTGGACAGAGAGCCCGTATGGCTACACCTTC

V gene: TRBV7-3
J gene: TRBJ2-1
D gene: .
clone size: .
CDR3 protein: CASSLSLGGDNEQFF
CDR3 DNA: TGTGCCAGCAGCTTAAGTCTGGGCGGAGACAATGAGCAGTTCTTC

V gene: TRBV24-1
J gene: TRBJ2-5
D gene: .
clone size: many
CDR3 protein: CATAKTGRLGETQYF
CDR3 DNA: TGTGCCACCGCGAAGACTGGACGACTTGGGGAGACCCAGTACTTC

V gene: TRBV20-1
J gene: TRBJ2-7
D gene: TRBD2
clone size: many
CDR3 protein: CSATRLAGEGEQYF
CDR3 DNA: TGCAGTGCTACCCGACTAGCGGGAGAGGGGGAGCAGTACTTC

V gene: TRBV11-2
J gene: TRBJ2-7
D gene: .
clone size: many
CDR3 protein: CASTGSVSYEQYF
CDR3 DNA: TGTGCCAGCACCGGGAGCGTCTCCTACGAGCAGTACTTC

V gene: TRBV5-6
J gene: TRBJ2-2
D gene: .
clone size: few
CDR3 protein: CASSWDVGGELFF
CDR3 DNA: TGTGCCAGCAGCTGGGACGTTGGCGGGGAGCTGTTTTTT

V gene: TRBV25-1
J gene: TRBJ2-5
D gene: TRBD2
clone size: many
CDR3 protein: CASRLAGGGRETQYF
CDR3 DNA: TGTGCCAGCAGACTAGCGGGAGGAGGGAGAGAGACCCAGTACTTC

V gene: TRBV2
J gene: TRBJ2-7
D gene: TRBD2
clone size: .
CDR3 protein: CASTVGLASYEQYF
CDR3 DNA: TGTGCCAGCACTGTCGGACTAGCGTCCTACGAGCAGTACTTC

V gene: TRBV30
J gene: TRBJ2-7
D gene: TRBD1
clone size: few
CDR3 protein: CAWERDRDYEQYF
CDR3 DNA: TGTGCCTGGGAACGGGACAGGGACTACGAGCAGTACTTC

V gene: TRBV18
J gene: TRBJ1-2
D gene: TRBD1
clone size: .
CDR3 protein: CASSPGGGENYGYTF
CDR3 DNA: TGTGCCAGCTCACCCGGAGGGGGCGAGAACTATGGCTACACCTTC

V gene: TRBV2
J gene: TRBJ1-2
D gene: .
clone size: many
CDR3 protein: CASSNPNYGYTF
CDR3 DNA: TGTGCCAGCAGTAACCCGAACTATGGCTACACCTTC

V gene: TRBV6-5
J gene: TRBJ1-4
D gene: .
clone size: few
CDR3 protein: CASSYSGGKNEKLFF
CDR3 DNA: TGTGCCAGCAGTTACTCTGGGGGCAAGAATGAAAAACTGTTTTTT

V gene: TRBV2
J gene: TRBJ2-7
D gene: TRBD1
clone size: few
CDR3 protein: CASSWLRDRGNEQYF
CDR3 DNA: TGTGCCAGCAGTTGGTTAAGAGACAGGGGTAACGAGCAGTACTTC

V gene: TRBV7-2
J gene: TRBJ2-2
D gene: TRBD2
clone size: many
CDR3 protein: CASSFAGVNTGELFF
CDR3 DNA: TGTGCCAGCAGCTTCGCGGGGGTGAACACCGGGGAGCTGTTTTTT

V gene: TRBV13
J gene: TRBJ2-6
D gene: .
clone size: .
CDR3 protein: CASSLKGRGTGTLGANVLTF
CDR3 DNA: TGTGCCAGCAGCCTAAAAGGGAGGGGGACAGGTACCTTGGGGGCCAACGTCCTGACTTTC

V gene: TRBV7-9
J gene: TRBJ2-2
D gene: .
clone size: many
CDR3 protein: CASSSQTQNTGELFF
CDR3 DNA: TGTGCCAGCAGCTCCCAGACACAGAACACCGGGGAGCTGTTTTTT

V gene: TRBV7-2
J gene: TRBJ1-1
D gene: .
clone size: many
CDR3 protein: CASSSHPNTEAFF
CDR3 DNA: TGTGCCAGCAGCTCTCATCCGAACACTGAAGCTTTCTTT

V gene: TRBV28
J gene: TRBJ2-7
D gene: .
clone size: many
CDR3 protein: CASRKRPGTPSYEQYF
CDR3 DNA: TGTGCCAGCAGGAAACGCCCCGGGACACCTAGTTACGAGCAGTACTTC

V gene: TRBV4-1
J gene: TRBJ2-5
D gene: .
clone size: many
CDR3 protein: CASSQVAGMETQYF
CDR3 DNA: TGCGCCAGCAGCCAAGTAGCAGGGATGGAGACCCAGTACTTC

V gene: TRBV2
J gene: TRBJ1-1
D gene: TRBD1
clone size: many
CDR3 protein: CASRGQGSAEAFF
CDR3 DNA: TGTGCCAGCAGGGGACAGGGGTCTGCTGAAGCTTTCTTT

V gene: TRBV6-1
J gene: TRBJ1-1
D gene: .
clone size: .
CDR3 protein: CASSVSGFGAFF
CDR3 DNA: TGTGCCAGCAGTGTCTCAGGCTTTGGCGCTTTCTTT

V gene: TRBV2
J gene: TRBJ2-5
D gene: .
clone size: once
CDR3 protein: CASSGAGTKETQYF
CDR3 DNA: TGTGCCAGCAGTGGGGCGGGGACGAAAGAGACCCAGTACTTC

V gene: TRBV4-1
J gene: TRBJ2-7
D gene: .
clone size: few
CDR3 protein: CASSQELGRGLGEQYF
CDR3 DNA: TGCGCCAGCAGCCAAGAATTGGGCAGGGGCCTCGGTGAGCAGTACTTC

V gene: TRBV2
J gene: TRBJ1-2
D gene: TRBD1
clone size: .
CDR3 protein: CASRETGWTEGYTF
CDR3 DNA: TGTGCCAGCAGGGAGACAGGGTGGACGGAAGGCTACACCTTC

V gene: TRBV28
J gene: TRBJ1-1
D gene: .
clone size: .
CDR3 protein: CASSFRPGMNTEAFF
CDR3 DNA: TGTGCCAGCAGTTTTAGGCCGGGGATGAACACTGAAGCTTTCTTT

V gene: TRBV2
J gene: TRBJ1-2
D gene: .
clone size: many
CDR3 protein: CASSDPRIYGYTF
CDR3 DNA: TGTGCCAGCAGTGACCCAAGGATCTATGGCTACACCTTC

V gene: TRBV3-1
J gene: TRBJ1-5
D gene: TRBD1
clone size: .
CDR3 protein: CASSRTGAYQPQHF
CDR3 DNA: TGTGCCAGCAGCCGGACAGGGGCCTATCAGCCCCAGCATTTT

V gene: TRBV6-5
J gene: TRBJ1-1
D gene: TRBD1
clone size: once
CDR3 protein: CASSSQGATNTEAFF
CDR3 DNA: TGTGCCAGCAGTTCTCAGGGGGCGACGAACACTGAAGCTTTCTTT

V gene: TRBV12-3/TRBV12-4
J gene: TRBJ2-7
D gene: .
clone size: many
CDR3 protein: CASRYEYSSYEQYF
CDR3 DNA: TGTGCCAGCAGGTACGAATACAGCTCCTACGAGCAGTACTTC

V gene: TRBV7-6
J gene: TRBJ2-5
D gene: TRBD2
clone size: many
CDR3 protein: CASSSIAGGPKETQYF
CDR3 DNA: TGTGCCAGCAGCTCTATAGCGGGAGGGCCAAAAGAGACCCAGTACTTC

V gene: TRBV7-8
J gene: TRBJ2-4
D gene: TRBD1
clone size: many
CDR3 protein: CASSLGTGVDSIQYF
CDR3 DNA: TGTGCCAGCAGCTTAGGTACAGGGGTGGATAGCATTCAGTACTTC

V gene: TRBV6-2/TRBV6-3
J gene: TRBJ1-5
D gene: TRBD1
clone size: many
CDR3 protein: CASSYGTGWYDLDGCQPQHF
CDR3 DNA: TGTGCCAGCAGTTATGGGACAGGGTGGTACGACCTCGACGGATGTCAGCCCCAGCATTTT

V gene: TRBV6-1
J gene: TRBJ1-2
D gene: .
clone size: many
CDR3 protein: CASSEFLGGMNYGYTF
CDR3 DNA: TGTGCCAGCAGTGAATTCTTGGGAGGGATGAACTATGGCTACACCTTC

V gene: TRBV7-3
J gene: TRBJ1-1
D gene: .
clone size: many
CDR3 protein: CASSLNGHFHEAFF
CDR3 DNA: TGTGCCAGCAGCTTAAACGGTCACTTCCATGAAGCTTTCTTT

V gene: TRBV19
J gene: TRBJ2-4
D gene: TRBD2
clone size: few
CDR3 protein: CASSIAVTSGAKNIQYF
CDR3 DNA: TGTGCCAGTAGTATCGCGGTGACTAGCGGGGCCAAAAACATTCAGTACTTC